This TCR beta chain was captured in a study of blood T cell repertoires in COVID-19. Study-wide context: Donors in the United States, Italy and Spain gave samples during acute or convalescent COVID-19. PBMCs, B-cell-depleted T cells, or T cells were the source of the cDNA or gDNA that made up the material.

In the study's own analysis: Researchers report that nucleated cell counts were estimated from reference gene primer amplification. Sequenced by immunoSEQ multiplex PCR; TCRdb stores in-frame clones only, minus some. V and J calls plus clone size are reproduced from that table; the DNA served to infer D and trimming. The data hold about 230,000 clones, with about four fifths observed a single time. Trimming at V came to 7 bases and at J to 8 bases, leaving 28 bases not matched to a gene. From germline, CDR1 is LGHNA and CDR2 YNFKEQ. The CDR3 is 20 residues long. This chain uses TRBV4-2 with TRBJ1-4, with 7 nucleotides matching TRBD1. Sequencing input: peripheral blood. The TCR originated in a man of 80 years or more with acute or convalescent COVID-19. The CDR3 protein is CASTPNLIDRASGLLEKLFF. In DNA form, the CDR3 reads TGTGCCAGCACTCCTAACCTAATAGACAGGGCGTCGGGGCTTTTAGAAAAACTGTTTTTT.